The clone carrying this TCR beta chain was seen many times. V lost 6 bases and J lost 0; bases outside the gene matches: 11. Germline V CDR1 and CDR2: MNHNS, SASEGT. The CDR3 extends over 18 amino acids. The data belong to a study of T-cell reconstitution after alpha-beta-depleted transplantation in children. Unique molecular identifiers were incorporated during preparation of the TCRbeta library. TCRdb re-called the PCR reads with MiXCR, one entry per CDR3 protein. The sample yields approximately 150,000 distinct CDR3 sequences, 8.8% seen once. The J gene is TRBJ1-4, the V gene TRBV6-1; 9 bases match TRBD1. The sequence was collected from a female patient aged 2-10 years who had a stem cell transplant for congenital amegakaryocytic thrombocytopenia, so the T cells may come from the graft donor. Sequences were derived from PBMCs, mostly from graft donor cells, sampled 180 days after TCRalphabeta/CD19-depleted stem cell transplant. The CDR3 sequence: CASRNPGQGYATNEKLFF. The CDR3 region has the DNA TGTGCCAGCAGGAATCCGGGACAGGGATATGCAACTAATGAAAAACTGTTTTTT.